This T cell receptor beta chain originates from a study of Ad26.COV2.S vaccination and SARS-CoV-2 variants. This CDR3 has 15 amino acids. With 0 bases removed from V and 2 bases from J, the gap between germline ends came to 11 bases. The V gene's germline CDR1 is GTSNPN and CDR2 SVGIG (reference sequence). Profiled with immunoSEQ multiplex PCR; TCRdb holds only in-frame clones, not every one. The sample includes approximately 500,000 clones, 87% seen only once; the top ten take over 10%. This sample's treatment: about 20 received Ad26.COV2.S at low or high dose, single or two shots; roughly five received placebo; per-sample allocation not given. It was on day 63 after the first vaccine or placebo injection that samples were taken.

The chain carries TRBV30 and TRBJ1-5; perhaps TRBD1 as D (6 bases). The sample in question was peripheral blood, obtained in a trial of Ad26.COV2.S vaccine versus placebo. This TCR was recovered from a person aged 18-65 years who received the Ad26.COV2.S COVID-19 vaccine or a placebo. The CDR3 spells CAWSVPGTRNQPQHF. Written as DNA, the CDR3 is TGTGCCTGGAGTGTACCCGGGACACGCAATCAGCCCCAGCATTTT. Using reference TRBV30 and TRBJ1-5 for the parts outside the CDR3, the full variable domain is SQTIHQWPATLVQPVGSPLSLECTVEGTSNPNLYWYRQAAGRGLQLLFYSVGIGQISSEVPQNLSASRPQDRQFILSSKKLLLSDSGFYLCAWSVPGTRNQPQHFGDGTRLSIL.